This passage covers 13 T cell receptor beta chains from one sample sequenced in a study of vaccination effects on CD4 cells after COVID-19. The repertoire was sequenced with immunoSEQ multiplex PCR; TCRdb's copy has only in-frame clones and lacks some. The data show 45,000 to 50,000 clones, 65% to 80% seen once. What these receptors recognize is not known. Between days 9 and 11 of culture, CD4+ T cells were separated out. This material consisted of CD4+ T cells from PBMCs cultured without peptide, taken before COVID-19 vaccination. Every receptor here comes from a human donor who received a COVID-19 vaccine.

The chain carries TRBV24-1 and TRBJ2-1; the match to TRBD2 covers 8 bases. V gave up 3 bases and J gave up 10 bases; unmatched junction bases: 4. The CDR3 has 13 amino acids. Germline V gene lookup returns CDR1 KGHDR and CDR2 SFDVKD. The CDR3 bases are TGTGCCACCAGTGATGCGGGGGGAGGCGAGCAGTTCTTC. This encodes CATSDAGGGEQFF.

The chain uses TRBV15 and TRBJ2-5, with D perhaps being TRBD1 or TRBD2 (6 bases each). Germline CDR1 reads LNHNV; CDR2 reads YYDKDF (reference sequence). CDR3 length equals 15 residues. V was trimmed by 3 bases and J by 5 bases, leaving 16 bases between them. CDR3 coding DNA: TGTGCCACCAGCAGGCGGGGCGGAAGGGGGGAGACCCAGTACTTC. Its protein product is CATSRRGGRGETQYF. The whole variable domain, filled in from reference TRBV15 and TRBJ2-5, reads DAMVIQNPRYQVTQFGKPVTLSCSQTLNHNVMYWYQQKSSQAPKLLFHYYDKDFNNEADTPDNFQSRRPNTSFCFLDIRSPGLGDTAMYLCATSRRGGRGETQYFGPGTRLLVL.

Only a few counts were recorded for this clone. The chain links TRBV6-6 to TRBJ1-2; no definite D call. Trimming cost V 2 bases and J 6 bases, with 10 bases left between them. From germline, CDR1 is MNHNY and CDR2 SVGAGI (reference sequence). This CDR3 is built from 13 residues. The CDR3 DNA follows: TGTGCCAGCAGTTACGGCTCTCGGGATGGCTACACCTTC. The encoded protein is CASSYGSRDGYTF.

This rearrangement joins TRBV5-6 to TRBJ2-1; D might be TRBD1 (6 bases). The V and J ends lost 4 bases and 2 bases respectively, with 16 bases between them. The CDR3 spans 16 residues. Germline CDR1 is SGHDT and CDR2 is YYEEEE. The CDR3 DNA follows: TGTGCCAGCAGCCCTGGCTGGACAGCTGCCTACAATGAGCAGTTCTTC. It translates to CASSPGWTAAYNEQFF.

This clone was seen only a few times. This chain joins TRBV6-1 and TRBJ1-4; possibly TRBD1 for D (5 bases). CDR1 is MNHNS, CDR2 SASEGT, per germline. This CDR3 region has 15 residues. Trimming pared 3 bases from V and 0 bases from J, leaving 8 bases between. CDR3 DNA: TGTGCCAGCAGTGACATGACAGCAACTAATGAAAAACTGTTTTTT. As protein: CASSDMTATNEKLFF.

The V gene is TRBV3-1 (or the pseudogene TRBV3-2), the J gene TRBJ1-3, with D tentatively TRBD1 (6 bases). This CDR3 spans 13 amino acids. V was clipped by 2 bases and J by 6 bases, with 8 bases between them. Germline V lookup: CDR1 LGHDT, CDR2 YNNKEL (reference sequence). The CDR3 sequence: CASSQRGTNTIYF. In DNA, the CDR3 is TGTGCCAGCAGCCAAAGGGGGACAAACACCATATATTTT.

This chain links TRBV5-1 with TRBJ1-1; D not certain. Germline V CDR1 and CDR2: SGHRS, YFSETQ. The CDR3 sequence is 14 residues long. The V end lost 3 bases, the J end lost 0 bases, and 9 bases lay between the germline ends. This CDR3 is CASSSGAVNTEAFF. The CDR3 bases are TGCGCCAGCAGCTCGGGCGCAGTGAACACTGAAGCTTTCTTT.

The chain is built from TRBV4-2 and TRBJ2-3; D call uncertain. CDR1 is LGHNA, CDR2 YNFKEQ, per germline. V was cut by 4 bases and J by 0 bases, with 14 bases left in between. The CDR3 spans 16 residues. CDR3 amino acids: CASSPNSDGSTDTQYF. The DNA of the CDR3 is TGTGCCAGCAGCCCGAATTCGGACGGTAGCACAGATACGCAGTATTTT.

This clone was seen only a few times. The chain employs TRBV5-4 and TRBJ2-4; weak D call: TRBD1 (6 bases). Deletions cut 3 bases from V and 6 bases from J, with 13 bases between. The CDR3 loop spans 14 amino acids. Germline CDR1 reads SGHNT; CDR2 reads YYREEE (reference sequence). DNA of the CDR3: TGTGCCAGCAGCTCGGCGGACAGCCGAAACATTCAGTACTTC. This sequence encodes CASSSADSRNIQYF.

J is TRBJ2-3 and V is TRBV19; D gene uncertain. V lost 5 bases and J lost 0, with 3 bases in between. Germline lookup yields CDR1 LNHDA and CDR2 SQIVND (reference sequence). The CDR3 is 12 amino acids. Here the CDR3 reads CASSPSTDTQYF. The CDR3 DNA is TGTGCCAGTAGTCCAAGCACAGATACGCAGTATTTT.

This rearrangement joins TRBV25-1 to TRBJ1-1; 9 bases align to TRBD1. With V trimmed by 6 bases and J by 1 base, 0 bases remained unmatched. The germline V gene encodes CDR1 MGHDK and CDR2 SYGVNS. The CDR3 has 13 residues. The CDR3 region has the DNA TGTGCCAGCAGGGGACAGGGGAACACTGAAGCTTTCTTT. This encodes CASRGQGNTEAFF.

The table lists this clone with a few counts. This sequence joins TRBV7-9 and TRBJ2-2; TRBD1 or TRBD2 may be the D gene (5 bases each). The CDR3 consists of 15 residues. Germline assignment: CDR1 SEHNR and CDR2 FQNEAQ (reference sequence). The germline V and J ends were trimmed by 3 bases and 6 bases, with 14 bases remaining between them. CDR3 region: CASSLAGTGAGELFF. CDR3 coding DNA: TGTGCCAGCAGCTTGGCCGGGACGGGCGCCGGGGAGCTGTTTTTT. Full variable domain (rest looked up from reference TRBV7-9 and TRBJ2-2): DTGVSQNPRHKITKRGQNVTFRCDPISEHNRLYWYRQTLGQGPEFLTYFQNEAQLEKSRLLSDRFSAERPKGSFSTLEIQRTEQGDSAMYLCASSLAGTGAGELFFGEGSRLTVL.

The CDR3 region has the DNA TGTGCCAGCTCACCATCCGGGGAGAGTGAGCAGTTCTTC. Residues: CASSPSGESEQFF. The chain employs TRBV18 and TRBJ2-1, with D possibly matching TRBD2 (5 bases). With 2 bases removed from V and 9 bases from J, the gap between germline ends came to 11 bases. CDR3 length equals 13 residues. Germline-derived CDR1 and CDR2 are KGHSH and LQKENI.